These T cell receptor beta chains were read from a single sample in a study of shared clonotypes between healthy human individuals. Measured with immunoSEQ multiplex PCR; TCRdb has only the in-frame clones, and not every one. Of hundreds of thousands of clones in the sample, approximately 96% were seen once. The sample comprised naive CD8+ T cells sorted from blood. The origin of the receptors is a woman between 25 and 40 years old in good health. The CDR3 runs from the conserved cysteine through the conserved F or W. Fields, in order: D gene, J gene, clone size, V gene, CDR3 DNA, CDR3 protein. D genes are given only for firm matches. Part of the rows lack a size; the others show once, few, many or a class for expanded clones.

.	TRBJ2-3	.	TRBV4-2	TGTGCCAGCAGCCAAGGTTCAGATACGCAGTATTTT	CASSQGSDTQYF
.	TRBJ2-1	.	TRBV27	TGTGCCAGCAGTTCTTTGTTCGAGTCGGTTGGCACCTACAATGAGCAGTTCTTC	CASSSLFESVGTYNEQFF
.	TRBJ2-7	.	TRBV28	TGTGCCAGCAGTTCGACAGGAGACTCCTACGAGCAGTACTTC	CASSSTGDSYEQYF
.	TRBJ2-7	.	TRBV27	TGTGCCAGCAGTTTTAGCCGGGGGCAGAGGACCTACGAGCAGTACTTC	CASSFSRGQRTYEQYF
.	TRBJ2-7	.	TRBV21-1	TGTGCCAGCAGGGGGACCGAAAGCTCCTACGAGCAGTACTTC	CASRGTESSYEQYF
TRBD2	TRBJ2-1	.	TRBV4-2	TGTGCCAGCAGCCAAGAGGGACTAGCGGGTGGGAAGTTCTTC	CASSQEGLAGGKFF
.	TRBJ1-2	.	TRBV5-5	TGTGCCAGCAGCTTGGACCTAGGCGGAAGGGATGGCTACACCTTC	CASSLDLGGRDGYTF
.	TRBJ2-7	.	TRBV27	TGTGCCAGCAAAGGCATGCTCCCATACGAGCAGTACTTC	CASKGMLPYEQYF
TRBD1	TRBJ1-6	.	TRBV5-6	TGTGCCAGCAGCGCAAAACAGGGGGCGCGAAATTCACCCCTCCACTTT	CASSAKQGARNSPLHF
TRBD1	TRBJ1-3	.	TRBV27	TGTGCCAGCAGCTCCGGAACAGGGGGTAGAAACACCATATATTTT	CASSSGTGGRNTIYF
TRBD1	TRBJ1-2	.	TRBV7-9	TGTGCCAGCAGCTTGACAGGGGGTGGCTACACCTTC	CASSLTGGGYTF
TRBD1	TRBJ2-7	.	TRBV7-9	TGTGCCAGCAGCCTAGGGACAGGGCGCGAGCAGTACTTC	CASSLGTGREQYF
TRBD1	TRBJ1-2	.	TRBV10-2	TGCGCCAGCAGTGAAGCAGGGGGTCACTATGGCTACACCTTC	CASSEAGGHYGYTF
.	TRBJ2-7	.	TRBV13	TGTGCCAGCAGCTTAGGGGTAGGCTCCTACGAGCAGTACTTC	CASSLGVGSYEQYF
TRBD2	TRBJ2-7	.	TRBV27	TGTGCCAGCAATGAGCGGTGGGCTAGCGGGAAGGTATTCGAGCAGTACTTC	CASNERWASGKVFEQYF
.	TRBJ1-1	.	TRBV5-4	TGTGCCAGCAGGGACGGGAACACTGAAGCTTTCTTT	CASRDGNTEAFF
.	TRBJ2-7	.	TRBV4-1	TGCGCCAGCAGCCAAGCATTGAGCTCCTACGAGCAGTACTTC	CASSQALSSYEQYF
.	TRBJ2-2	.	TRBV5-1	TGCGCCAGCAGCGCCGGGACTTTCGAACCTAACACCGGGGAGCTGTTTTTT	CASSAGTFEPNTGELFF
TRBD1	TRBJ2-7	.	TRBV13	TGTGCCAGCAGCTTAGTGGGGACAGGGCTCCACGAGCAGTACTTC	CASSLVGTGLHEQYF
.	TRBJ2-7	once	TRBV5-1	TGCGCCAGCAGCCAGACGCAGGGGACCCTCTACGAGCAGTACTTC	CASSQTQGTLYEQYF
TRBD2	TRBJ2-7	.	TRBV28	TGTGCCAGCAGTTTCGGGACTAGCGGCTACGAGCAGTACTTC	CASSFGTSGYEQYF
TRBD1	TRBJ2-7	.	TRBV29-1	TGCAGCGCTAGGACAGGGGCTTCCTACGAGCAGTACTTC	CSARTGASYEQYF
TRBD2	TRBJ2-5	.	TRBV28	TGTGCCAGCAGCCTACGACTAGCGGGCCAGAAAGAGACCCAGTACTTC	CASSLRLAGQKETQYF
.	TRBJ2-7	.	TRBV6-1	TGTGCCAGCAGTGGAACAGGGTTCCCCTACGAGCAGTACTTC	CASSGTGFPYEQYF
.	TRBJ2-1	.	TRBV19	TGTGCCAGTAGTAAACTCTGGATCCGGAGTGAGCAGTTCTTC	CASSKLWIRSEQFF
TRBD2	TRBJ2-1	.	TRBV5-4	TGTGCCAGCAGCTTGGAGTTAGGCGGGAGAGACAATGAGCAGTTCTTC	CASSLELGGRDNEQFF
.	TRBJ2-5	.	TRBV5-1	TGCGCCAGCAGCCCTACAGGGTCTGGGTCGGAGACCCAGTACTTC	CASSPTGSGSETQYF
.	TRBJ2-2	.	TRBV19	TGTGCCAGTAGTTGGGTCGACGGGGAGCTGTTTTTT	CASSWVDGELFF
.	TRBJ2-3	.	TRBV11-2	TGTGCCAGCAGCTTAAGGCAGTATCCAGATACGCAGTATTTT	CASSLRQYPDTQYF
TRBD2	TRBJ2-2	once	TRBV4-1	TGCGCCAGCAGCCAATTTGGTCTTGAAAGGGAGGGGACCGGGGAGCTGTTTTTT	CASSQFGLEREGTGELFF
TRBD2	TRBJ2-5	.	TRBV7-9	TGTGCCAGCAGCTTAGTTGGGCTAGCGGAGTGGTCTCGGGAGACCCAGTACTTC	CASSLVGLAEWSRETQYF
.	TRBJ1-2	.	TRBV6-1	TGTGCCAGCAGTGATCTCCTTGATAGGGGAGGTAACTATGGCTACACCTTC	CASSDLLDRGGNYGYTF
.	TRBJ2-7	.	TRBV27	TGTGCCAGCAGTTTAGACCGGGACACGACCTACGAGCAGTACTTC	CASSLDRDTTYEQYF
.	TRBJ1-5	.	TRBV28	TGTGCCAGCAGTTCCGGGACCCCAAGGGGATATAACAATCAGCCCCAGCATTTT	CASSSGTPRGYNNQPQHF
.	TRBJ1-4	.	TRBV27	TGTGCCAGCAGTGCCTACATGACAACTAATGAAAAACTGTTTTTT	CASSAYMTTNEKLFF
TRBD1	TRBJ1-2	.	TRBV12-5	TGTGCTAGTGGGAACACCGACAGGGGCTATGGCTACACCTTC	CASGNTDRGYGYTF
.	TRBJ2-1	.	TRBV4-1	TGCGCCAGCAGCCCACCCGGGGCCGGGGAGCAGTTCTTC	CASSPPGAGEQFF
.	TRBJ2-7	.	TRBV29-1	TGCAGCGTTGAAGCACCCGACGACAGGAGTCCCTACGAGCAGTACTTC	CSVEAPDDRSPYEQYF
.	TRBJ2-7	.	TRBV19	TGTGCCAGTAGTATGGGTAACGAGCAGTACTTC	CASSMGNEQYF
TRBD2	TRBJ2-7	.	TRBV30	TGTGCCTGGAGCGTGGGAGGGCCATACGAGCAGTACTTC	CAWSVGGPYEQYF
TRBD2	TRBJ2-1	.	TRBV7-9	TGTGCCAGCACCGGACTAGCGGGAGCGGGTGAGCAGTTCTTC	CASTGLAGAGEQFF
.	TRBJ2-6	.	TRBV11-2	TGTGCCAGCAGGATTACCGGGGGAACTGGGGCCAACGTCCTGACTTTC	CASRITGGTGANVLTF
TRBD2	TRBJ2-1	.	TRBV7-9	TGTGCCAGCAGCTTAGTGGGACTAGCGATCGATGAGCAGTTCTTC	CASSLVGLAIDEQFF
TRBD1	TRBJ2-7	.	TRBV2	TGTGCCAGCAGGGACAGGGGATATTACGAGCAGTACTTC	CASRDRGYYEQYF
.	TRBJ2-3	.	TRBV2	TGTGCCAGGGGGGCCGGGCGTAGGAGCACAGATACGCAGTATTTT	CARGAGRRSTDTQYF
TRBD1	TRBJ1-1	.	TRBV5-5	TGTGCCAGCAGCTCTACGAACAGGGGGCCCGAAGCTTTCTTT	CASSSTNRGPEAFF
TRBD2	TRBJ2-7	once	TRBV5-6	TGTGCCAGCAGCGCGGGACTAGCGGGATTCGAGCAGTACTTC	CASSAGLAGFEQYF
TRBD1	TRBJ1-4	.	TRBV5-6	TGTGCCAGCAGCTGCCGTCCGGGACAGGGCAAAAAACTGTTTTTT	CASSCRPGQGKKLFF
.	TRBJ1-1	.	TRBV13	TGTGCCAGCAGCTTAGGATACGGCCCTGAAGCTTTCTTT	CASSLGYGPEAFF
.	TRBJ2-3	.	TRBV2	TGTGCCAGCAAGCGGACTCCTCACCCCGATACGCAGTATTTT	CASKRTPHPDTQYF
TRBD2	TRBJ2-7	.	TRBV7-6	TGTGCCAGCAGCTTACTAGCGGAGGCCTACGAGCAGTACTTC	CASSLLAEAYEQYF
.	TRBJ2-1	.	TRBV28	TGTGCCAGCAGTTCAAACAATTGGGACTCTAGCCTCTCCTACAATGAGCAGTTCTTC	CASSSNNWDSSLSYNEQFF
TRBD1	TRBJ1-1	.	TRBV27	TGTGCCAGCACTACCGGGACAGCTTACACTGAAGCTTTCTTT	CASTTGTAYTEAFF
.	TRBJ1-2	.	TRBV28	TGTGCCAGCAGTCCACTCGGAGGGTATGGCTACACCTTC	CASSPLGGYGYTF
TRBD1	TRBJ2-1	.	TRBV7-9	TGTGCCAGCAGGGGACAGGGGGAAAATGAGCAGTTCTTC	CASRGQGENEQFF
.	TRBJ2-2	.	TRBV27	TGTGCCAGCAGAGCGAGGGATACGAACACCGGGGAGCTGTTTTTT	CASRARDTNTGELFF
TRBD1	TRBJ1-1	.	TRBV10-3	TGTGCCATCAGTGAGCCGGACAGGGAAAGGAACACTGAAGCTTTCTTT	CAISEPDRERNTEAFF
TRBD2	TRBJ2-7	.	TRBV28	TGTGCCAGTATAAGCGGGAGCTACGAGCAGTACTTC	CASISGSYEQYF
.	TRBJ2-1	.	TRBV7-9	TGTGCCAGCAGCTTAGCGGATGAGCAGTTCTTC	CASSLADEQFF